This TCR beta chain was found in a study of regulatory T cells in long-lasting Graves disease. With regard to this clonotype: Its antigen is not identified.

According to the study, TCR beta libraries were built with iRepertoire HTBI primers and CDR3-region Arm-PCR. Original processing methods: Across samples, 60 or so TRBV and around 14 TRBJ segments were found. One entry per CDR3 protein results from TCRdb running MiXCR on the multiplex PCR reads. The authors' filters were not applied to this entry. The table shows hundreds of thousands of distinct CDR3 sequences, with under 25% occurring only once. Time point denoted: persistent/refractory GD, antithyroid drugs over 5 years with positive TRAb. The TCR library was made from RNA that had been extracted from PBMCs in TRIzol. Graves' disease was diagnosed by American Thyroid Association guidelines. Notes on the study in general: Whereas new patients shared 800 to 1,000 public clonotypes, persistent patients shared more, at approximately 2,700.

The sample here was peripheral blood mononuclear cells (PBMCs), taken when the disease was refractory, from a patient treated with antithyroid drugs. This sequence was found in a female donor with Graves disease.

CDR3 sequence: CSAHPGTGDHEQYF. The DNA for the CDR3 is TGCAGTGCCCACCCCGGGACAGGGGACCACGAGCAGTACTTC. The V call is TRBV20-1, the J call TRBJ2-7; 10 bases fit TRBD1. The germline CDR1 and CDR2 sequences are DFQATT and SNEGSKA (reference sequence). Germline trimming cut 6 bases from V and 5 bases from J; bases unmatched to any gene: 10. CDR3 size: 14 residues.